Below, one T cell receptor (beta chain) is given with its context. As yet, its antigen is unknown. The CDR3 has 14 residues. V lost 4 bases, J lost 0 bases, and 1 base stayed unmatched. Looked up from germline, CDR1 is SGHRS and CDR2 is YFSETQ. This sample was included in a study of cytomegalovirus exposure and HLA in healthy donors. In the study overall: Researchers previously reported finding about 110 million unique TCR beta sequences from approximately 200 million T cells. Study findings and constraints: More clonal expansion characterized HLA-associated TCR beta chains than equally common others in a later analysis. A later analysis linked a missense variant in DCLRE1C to the trimming of TCR beta V and J genes. The authors excluded some V segments, including TRBV6-2 and TRBV6-3, as indistinguishable.

The PCR employed 60 Vbeta primers together with 13 Jbeta primers. Sequenced by immunoSEQ multiplex PCR; TCRdb stores in-frame clones only, minus some. The table includes 200,000 to 250,000 clones, more than 70% detected once. The gene calls are TRBV5-1 and TRBJ1-3; TRBD1 aligns across 7 bases. The TCR was taken from a human donor in good health. The specimen was PBMCs. The CDR3 DNA is TGCGCCAGCAGCGGGGACAGCTCTGGAAACACCATATATTTT. It is translated as CASSGDSSGNTIYF.